This TCR beta chain came from a study of T cell responses to AZD1222 COVID-19 vaccine. In the case of this clone: Its antigen is undetermined.

Findings of the study overall: Baseline seropositivity occurred in only six or seven AZD1222 recipients. Increases in Spike-specific TCR breadth and depth were seen after two AZD1222 doses. Across the whole spike, CD4 TCRs peaked at regions 160-218 and 743-854. Clonal diversity may have been underestimated, and the donors were mostly white British, with more females than males.

Data came from immunoSEQ multiplex PCR; TCRdb stores just in-frame clones and leaves some out. The data contain 150,000 to 200,000 clones, 85% to 90% of them singletons. This CDR3 spans 15 amino acids. Sequenced material: peripheral blood, taken 28 days after the second dose of the MenACWY control vaccine. The receptor was derived from an adult who received the MenACWY meningococcal vaccine as a control. This sequence joins TRBV21-1 and TRBJ2-7; TRBD2, the table's D call, was not compared with the DNA. TRBV21-1 is a recognized pseudogene. Here the CDR3 reads CASSKDPGSQWEQYF. CDR3 nucleotides: TGTGCCAGCAGCAAAGATCCGGGGTCACAATGGGAGCAGTACTTC.